This T cell receptor beta chain was recorded in a study of PD-L1 blockade in urothelial cancer. Study summary: Per blood sample, T cells had a median of 141,255.

Described time point: pretreatment peripheral blood. The repertoire was sequenced with immunoSEQ multiplex PCR; TCRdb's copy has only in-frame clones and lacks some. The sample contains approximately 67,000 clones, 70% to 90% of which appear only once. This CDR3 has 13 amino acids. The germline V gene has CDR1 SGHRS and CDR2 YFSETQ. The V and J ends lost 0 bases and 3 bases respectively, with 6 bases between them. The sequencing here drew on PBMCs, taken around atezolizumab (anti-PD-L1) treatment. This chain joins TRBV5-1 and TRBJ1-2, with D unresolved. The sequence came from a man aged 55 to 70 with urothelial cancer. The CDR3 is CASSLVSDYGYTF. The CDR3 DNA reads as TGCGCCAGCAGCTTGGTCAGTGACTATGGCTACACCTTC.